These 17 T cell receptor beta chains were sequenced from one sample in a study of neoadjuvant anti-PD-1 for oral cavity cancer. Sequencing was performed with immunoSEQ multiplex PCR; in TCRdb, only in-frame clones are kept and a portion is missing. This sample has 8,000 to 10,000 clones; approximately 64% occur once, and the top ten carry around 4.6%. This sample's time point: after neoadjuvant nivolumab, at surgical resection. Specimen: PBMCs, collected after nivolumab (anti-PD-1) treatment. The receptors stem from a person between 40 and 85 years old with oral cavity squamous cell carcinoma.

This chain connects TRBV19 to TRBJ2-1; D gene ambiguous. Germline CDR1 and CDR2: LNHDA and SQIVND (reference sequence). CDR3 length: 16 residues. The germline V and J ends were trimmed by 6 bases and 5 bases, with 20 bases remaining between them. CDR3 in DNA: TGTGCCAGTAGCAAAAGGAGTTCCTGGGCCGACAATGAGCAGTTCTTC. Protein product: CASSKRSSWADNEQFF.

The J gene is TRBJ2-5, the V gene TRBV19; D remains ambiguous. The CDR3 has 14 residues. Germline V CDR1 and CDR2: LNHDA, SQIVND (reference sequence). The V gene lost 9 bases and the J gene lost 2 bases, with 16 bases spanning the gap. The DNA for the CDR3 is TGTGCCAGCCAAGGAGCCCCGCCTCAAGAGACCCAGTACTTC. Protein sequence: CASQGAPPQETQYF.

J is TRBJ2-5 and V is TRBV11-2, with D possibly TRBD1 on 6 matching bases. Per the germline V gene, CDR1 is SGHAT and CDR2 is FQNNGV. V gave up 3 bases and J gave up 1 base, with 15 bases separating them. This CDR3 is built from 16 residues. In nucleotides, the CDR3 is TGTGCCAGCAGCTTGGGAGTCCACAGGGCCCAAGAGACCCAGTACTTC. It specifies CASSLGVHRAQETQYF.

This rearrangement joins TRBV18 to TRBJ1-3; 8 bases are shared with TRBD1. CDR3 length: 15 residues. Germline V gives CDR1 KGHSH, CDR2 LQKENI. Unmatched junction bases numbered 4, after V lost 3 bases and J lost 3 bases. The chain's CDR3 is CASSPTGVHGNTIYF. The CDR3 nucleotides are TGTGCCAGCTCACCGACAGGGGTCCATGGAAACACCATATATTTT.

This clone showed up just a few times. This rearrangement joins TRBV10-3 to TRBJ1-2; TRBD1 agrees at 9 bases. Germline values: CDR1 ENHRY, CDR2 SYGVKD. Unmatched junction bases numbered 6, after V lost 10 bases and J lost 6 bases. This CDR3 has 12 amino acids. CDR3 sequence: CATSQGANGYTF. In DNA, the CDR3 is TGTGCCACCTCACAGGGGGCCAATGGCTACACCTTC.

CDR3 residues: CASTGQNYGYTF. CDR3 nucleotide sequence: TGTGCCAGCACGGGACAGAACTATGGCTACACCTTC. The genes are TRBV28 and TRBJ1-2; 7 bases map to TRBD1. Germline-derived CDR1 and CDR2 are MDHEN and SYDVKM. V shed 7 bases, J shed 2 bases, and the junction held 1 base outside the gene matches. The CDR3 spans 12 residues.

This clone was seen more than once but under ten times. An end of the junction does not agree with germline; a read error may underlie this. V is TRBV7-2 and J is TRBJ1-1; unclear D gene. Germline CDR1 SGHTA, CDR2 FQGNSA. The CDR3 has 13 amino acids. CDR3: CASSLYRTEPPVF. The DNA for the CDR3 is TGTGCCAGCAGCTTATATCGAACAGAGCCTCCAGTCTTT.

The V gene is TRBV9, the J gene TRBJ2-7; TRBD2 agrees at 10 bases. The CDR3 consists of 16 residues. Germline V CDR1 and CDR2: SGDLS, YYNGEE. V dropped 0 bases and J dropped 4; count of bases not matched to a gene: 7. CDR3 nucleotide sequence: TGTGCCAGCAGCGTAGGGGTAGCGGGGGGTCTATACGAGCAGTACTTC. It codes for CASSVGVAGGLYEQYF.

V and J are TRBV28 and TRBJ1-1; D is undetermined. The CDR3 has 16 residues. Germline CDR1 is MDHEN and CDR2 is SYDVKM. Trimming cost V 5 bases and J 1 base, with 17 bases left between them. The CDR3 here is CASSKGNSRTNTEAFF. As DNA, the CDR3 is TGTGCCAGCAGTAAGGGAAACAGCAGGACGAACACTGAAGCTTTCTTT.

This clone was seen only a few times. This chain joins TRBV9 and TRBJ2-3; the D gene could be TRBD1 or TRBD2 (6 bases each). V lost 3 bases, J lost 4 bases, and 15 bases lay in between. Germline V gene sequence: CDR1 SGDLS, CDR2 YYNGEE. The CDR3 runs 15 residues. This CDR3 reads CASSDPGGSADTQYF. The DNA of the CDR3 is TGTGCCAGCAGCGACCCCGGGGGCTCGGCAGATACGCAGTATTTT.

The chain is built from TRBV9 and TRBJ2-3, with D possibly matching TRBD2 (5 bases). The CDR3 has 16 amino acids. Trimming cost V 0 bases and J 2 bases, with 13 bases left between them. The germline gives CDR1 SGDLS, CDR2 YYNGEE. DNA of the CDR3: TGTGCCAGCAGCGTAGGGGCGACTACCATCACAGATACGCAGTATTTT. Translated: CASSVGATTITDTQYF.

The chain uses TRBV9 and TRBJ2-3; no definite D call. Deletions cut 4 bases from V and 1 base from J, with 16 bases between. CDR1 is SGDLS and CDR2 is YYNGEE in the germline V gene. The CDR3 is 16 residues long. The CDR3 nucleotides are TGTGCCAGCAGCCAACTTGACGGTAGGGGCACAGATACGCAGTATTTT. As protein: CASSQLDGRGTDTQYF.

The J gene is TRBJ2-1, the V gene TRBV7-3; D is possibly TRBD1 (6 bases). The V end was cut by 4 bases, the J end by 0 bases, with 10 bases between. The CDR3 contains 15 residues. Per germline, CDR1 SGHTA and CDR2 FQGTGA. CDR3 amino acids: CASSYDRSSYNEQFF. The DNA for the CDR3 is TGTGCCAGCAGCTATGACAGGAGCTCCTACAATGAGCAGTTCTTC.

The chain uses TRBV19 and TRBJ1-1, with D possibly matching TRBD1 (6 bases). The length of the CDR3 is 16 residues. Germline CDR1 LNHDA, CDR2 SQIVND (reference sequence). The ends were cut back, 4 bases at V and 4 bases at J, with 19 bases in the middle. CDR3 region: CASSTRRGAVFTEAFF. CDR3 nucleotides: TGTGCCAGTAGTACCAGGCGGGGGGCAGTGTTCACTGAAGCTTTCTTT.

The V gene is TRBV11-2, the J gene TRBJ2-1; 8 bases agree with TRBD2. This CDR3 is built from 15 residues. Per germline, CDR1 SGHAT and CDR2 FQNNGV. Trimming at V came to 0 bases and at J to 7 bases, leaving 5 bases not matched to a gene. Here the CDR3 reads CASSLESGSRNEQFF. The CDR3 DNA follows: TGTGCCAGCAGCTTAGAGAGCGGGAGTAGAAATGAGCAGTTCTTC.

The rearrangement links TRBV7-3 to TRBJ2-1; the match to TRBD2 covers 7 bases. Germline loops: CDR1 SGHTA, CDR2 FQGTGA. Trimming took 5 bases from V and 10 from J; bases not matched to a gene: 5. The CDR3 is 12 amino acids. CDR3 DNA sequence: TGTGCCAGCAGCAGCGGGGCTGGCGAGCAGTTCTTC. Protein product: CASSSGAGEQFF. Supplemented by reference TRBV7-3 and TRBJ2-1, the full variable domain reads GAGVSQTPSNKVTEKGKYVELRCDPISGHTALYWYRQSLGQGPEFLIYFQGTGAADDSGLPNDRFFAVRPEGSVSTLKIQRTERGDSAVYLCASSSGAGEQFFGPGTRLTVL.

This clone was observed a handful of times. CDR3 in amino acids: CASSLVRGETTEAFF. The CDR3 coding sequence is TGCGCCAGCAGCTTGGTCCGGGGTGAGACCACTGAAGCTTTCTTT. This sequence joins TRBV5-1 and TRBJ1-1; D ambiguous. CDR1 SGHRS and CDR2 YFSETQ come from the germline V gene. The V end lost 0 bases, the J end lost 4 bases, and 13 bases lay between the germline ends. The length of the CDR3 is 15 residues.